What follows is one T cell receptor beta chain and its context. What it binds is not known. The sample originates from a study of T cell responses to AZD1222 COVID-19 vaccine. Across the whole study: Second-dose recipients at about 4 or about 12 weeks were treated as one pooled group. Study-wide points: Reportedly, nearly half of unique spike TCRs recognized epitopes outside B.1.351/B.1.1.7 mutations.

The method was immunoSEQ multiplex PCR; TCRdb's version includes in-frame clones alone and lacks a portion of them. The sample has 80,000 or so clones; 82% are singletons. CDR1 is LNHDA, CDR2 SQIVND, per germline (reference sequence). V lost 6 bases and J lost 7, with 22 bases in between. The CDR3 is made up of 16 amino acids. This TCR came from an adult in good health. Material: peripheral blood, obtained on day 0 of AZD1222 vaccination. This chain links TRBV19 with TRBJ2-1, with D possibly TRBD2 on 6 matching bases. CDR3 loop: CASSRRWVAEGNEQFF. The CDR3 DNA reads TGTGCCAGTAGCCGACGTTGGGTAGCGGAGGGGAATGAGCAGTTCTTC.